These T cell receptor beta chains were read from a single sample in a study of blood T cell repertoires in COVID-19. Libraries were prepared by immunoSEQ multiplex PCR; TCRdb keeps only in-frame clonotypes and omits some of them. The repertoire holds some 180,000 clones, 80% to 95% seen once, with 0.5% to 0.65% in the top ten. The sequenced sample was peripheral blood. The receptor source for this set is a man aged 45-65 years with acute or convalescent COVID-19. The CDR3 runs from the conserved cysteine through the conserved F or W. D genes are given only for firm matches. Clone size is shown for a subset of rows, as once, few, many or a class of expanded clone.

CDR3 | DNA | D | J | size | V
CASSSLPGLATDTQYF | TGTGCCAGCAGTTCCCTCCCGGGACTAGCCACAGATACGCAGTATTTT | TRBD2 | TRBJ2-3 | - | TRBV27
CASSQGTGGRAIYF | TGTGCCAGCAGTCAGGGGACAGGGGGCCGTGCCATATATTTT | TRBD1 | TRBJ1-3 | - | TRBV28
CASNNDRGLTNYGYTF | TGTGCCAGTAACAATGACAGGGGGCTGACGAACTATGGCTACACCTTC | TRBD1 | TRBJ1-2 | - | TRBV19
CASSKTGSGTNSPLHF | TGTGCCAGTAGTAAGACAGGGTCGGGAACTAATTCACCCCTCCACTTT | TRBD1 | TRBJ1-6 | - | TRBV19
CASSISSGIYNEQFF | TGTGCCAGTAGTATCTCTAGCGGGATCTACAATGAGCAGTTCTTC | TRBD2 | TRBJ2-1 | - | TRBV19
CASTFRGQNSNSPLHF | TGTGCCAGCACCTTCAGAGGGCAGAACTCCAATTCACCCCTCCACTTT | - | TRBJ1-6 | - | TRBV2
CATAPDLLRVNYGYTF | TGTGCCACAGCGCCGGATCTATTACGGGTAAACTATGGCTACACCTTC | - | TRBJ1-2 | - | TRBV28
CASSLPGDEQFF | TGTGCCAGCAGCTTGCCAGGCGATGAGCAGTTCTTC | - | TRBJ2-1 | - | TRBV7-9
CASSLSGSGGYTF | TGTGCCAGCAGTTTATCGGGGAGTGGCGGCTACACCTTC | - | TRBJ1-2 | once | TRBV28
CASSSTGTSGAGELFF | TGCGCCAGCAGCTCTACCGGGACTAGCGGCGCCGGGGAGCTGTTTTTT | TRBD2 | TRBJ2-2 | - | TRBV5-1
CASSVTGGGVPYNEQFF | TGTGCCAGCAGCGTAACGGGGGGTGGGGTCCCCTACAATGAGCAGTTCTTC | TRBD2 | TRBJ2-1 | - | TRBV9
CASSVWGQEQPQHF | TGTGCCAGCAGTGTATGGGGGCAGGAACAGCCCCAGCATTTT | - | TRBJ1-5 | - | TRBV2
CASSIILAAGESGYTF | TGTGCCAGTAGTATCATCTTGGCGGCAGGGGAGAGTGGCTACACCTTC | - | TRBJ1-2 | - | TRBV19
CASSLDWNEQFF | TGTGCCAGCAGCTTGGACTGGAATGAGCAGTTCTTC | - | TRBJ2-1 | - | TRBV5-4